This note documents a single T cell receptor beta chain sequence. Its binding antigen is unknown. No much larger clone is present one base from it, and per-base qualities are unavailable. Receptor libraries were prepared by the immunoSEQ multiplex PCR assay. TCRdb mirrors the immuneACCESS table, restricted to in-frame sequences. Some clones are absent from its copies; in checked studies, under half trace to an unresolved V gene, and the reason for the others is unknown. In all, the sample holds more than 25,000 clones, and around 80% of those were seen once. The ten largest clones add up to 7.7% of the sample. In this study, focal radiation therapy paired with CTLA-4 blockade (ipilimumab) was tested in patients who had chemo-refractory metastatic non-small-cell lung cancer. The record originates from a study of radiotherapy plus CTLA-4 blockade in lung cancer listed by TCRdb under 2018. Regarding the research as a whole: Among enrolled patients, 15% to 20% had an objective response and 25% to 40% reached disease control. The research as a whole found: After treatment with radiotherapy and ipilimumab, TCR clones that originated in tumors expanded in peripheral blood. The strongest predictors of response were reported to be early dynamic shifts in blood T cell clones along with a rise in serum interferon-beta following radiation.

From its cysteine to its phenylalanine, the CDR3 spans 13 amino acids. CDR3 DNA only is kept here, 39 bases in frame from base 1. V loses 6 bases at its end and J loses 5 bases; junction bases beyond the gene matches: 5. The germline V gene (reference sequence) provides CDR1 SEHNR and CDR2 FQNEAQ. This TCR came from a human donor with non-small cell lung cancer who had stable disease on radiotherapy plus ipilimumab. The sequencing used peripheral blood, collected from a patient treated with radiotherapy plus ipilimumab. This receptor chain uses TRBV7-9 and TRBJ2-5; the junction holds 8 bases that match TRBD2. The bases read TGTGCCAGCAGACGGGGGGGCCAGGAGACCCAGTACTTC. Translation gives CASRRGGQETQYF. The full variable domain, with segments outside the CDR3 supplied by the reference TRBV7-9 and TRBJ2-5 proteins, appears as DTGVSQNPRHKITKRGQNVTFRCDPISEHNRLYWYRQTLGQGPEFLTYFQNEAQLEKSRLLSDRFSAERPKGSFSTLEIQRTEQGDSAMYLCASRRGGQETQYFGPGTRLLVL.